This T cell receptor beta chain was sequenced during a study of CD8+ T cells in alopecia areata. Treatment in this sample: oral pan-JAK inhibitor, 5-10 mg twice daily. Germline CDR1 reads MNHEY; CDR2 reads SMNVEV (reference sequence). With 6 bases clipped from V and 0 bases from J, the junction kept 9 bases outside the gene matches. The CDR3 loop spans 18 amino acids. RNA was isolated and reverse transcribed to cDNA, the sequencing template. The assay was immunoSEQ multiplex PCR, and TCRdb's table has in-frame clones only and misses some. The sample consists of some 150,000 clones, 82% of them appearing once.

The sequence came from a human donor with alopecia areata. This specimen consisted of CD8+ T cells sorted from blood, obtained at week 4, from a patient treated with tofacitinib. The rearrangement uses TRBV27 and TRBJ2-2, with TRBD2 matching over 11 bases. CDR3 residues: CASRMLAGGYANTGELFF. The CDR3 DNA reads as TGTGCCAGCAGGATGCTAGCGGGGGGATACGCGAACACCGGGGAGCTGTTTTTT.